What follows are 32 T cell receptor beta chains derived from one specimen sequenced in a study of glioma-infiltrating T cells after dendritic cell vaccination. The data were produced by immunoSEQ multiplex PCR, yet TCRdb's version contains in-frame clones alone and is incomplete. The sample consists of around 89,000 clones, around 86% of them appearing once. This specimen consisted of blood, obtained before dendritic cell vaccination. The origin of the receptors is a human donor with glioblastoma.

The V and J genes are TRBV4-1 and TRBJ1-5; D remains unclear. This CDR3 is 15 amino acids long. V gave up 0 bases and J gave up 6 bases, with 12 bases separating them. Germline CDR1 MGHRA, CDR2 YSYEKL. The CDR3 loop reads CASSQDSGRVQPQHF. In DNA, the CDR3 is TGCGCCAGCAGCCAAGATAGCGGTAGGGTTCAGCCCCAGCATTTT.

Here the CDR3 reads CASSLDSTGGYEQYF. The DNA for the CDR3 is TGCGCCAGCAGCCTTGACTCGACAGGGGGCTACGAGCAGTACTTC. This chain connects TRBV4-3 to TRBJ2-7; 9 bases match TRBD1. After removal of 4 bases from V and 3 bases from J, the junction contained 7 bases not matched to a gene. The CDR3 is made up of 15 amino acids. Germline CDR1 and CDR2: LGHNA and YSLEER.

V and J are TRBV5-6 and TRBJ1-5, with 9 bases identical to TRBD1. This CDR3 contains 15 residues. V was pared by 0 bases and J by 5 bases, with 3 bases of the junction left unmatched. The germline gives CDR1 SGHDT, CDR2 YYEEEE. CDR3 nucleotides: TGTGCCAGCAGCTTGGCGGGGACAGGGCATCAGCCCCAGCATTTT. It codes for CASSLAGTGHQPQHF.

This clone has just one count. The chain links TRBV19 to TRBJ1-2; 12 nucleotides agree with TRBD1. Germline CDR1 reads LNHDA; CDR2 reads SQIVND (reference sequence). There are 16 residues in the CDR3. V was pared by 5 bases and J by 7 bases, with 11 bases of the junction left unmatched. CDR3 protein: CASSPGTGGLGGGYTF. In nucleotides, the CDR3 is TGTGCCAGTAGTCCCGGGACAGGGGGCCTGGGTGGTGGCTACACCTTC.

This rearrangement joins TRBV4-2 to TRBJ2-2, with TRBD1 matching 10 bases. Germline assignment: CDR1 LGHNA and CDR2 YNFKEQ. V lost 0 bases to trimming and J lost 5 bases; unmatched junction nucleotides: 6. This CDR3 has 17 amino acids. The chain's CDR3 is CASSQDAGQGYTGELFF. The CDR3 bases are TGTGCCAGCAGCCAAGATGCGGGACAGGGGTATACCGGGGAGCTGTTTTTT.

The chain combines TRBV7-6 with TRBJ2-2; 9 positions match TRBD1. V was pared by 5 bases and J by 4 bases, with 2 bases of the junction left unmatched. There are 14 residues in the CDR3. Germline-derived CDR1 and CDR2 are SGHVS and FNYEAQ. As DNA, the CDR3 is TGTGCCAGCAGCCGACAGGGGGGCACCGGGGAGCTGTTTTTT. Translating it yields CASSRQGGTGELFF. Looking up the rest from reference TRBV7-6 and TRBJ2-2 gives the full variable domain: GAGVSQSPRYKVTKRGQDVALRCDPISGHVSLYWYRQALGQGPEFLTYFNYEAQQDKSGLPNDRFSAERPEGSISTLTIQRTEQRDSAMYRCASSRQGGTGELFFGEGSRLTVL.

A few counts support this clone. CDR3 sequence: CASSPGLAEETQYF. The CDR3 DNA reads TGTGCCAGCAGCCCAGGACTAGCTGAAGAGACCCAGTACTTC. V is TRBV6-6 and J is TRBJ2-5; 8 bases agree with TRBD2. CDR1 is MNHNY, CDR2 SVGAGI, per germline (reference sequence). The length of the CDR3 is 14 residues. V lost 6 bases to trimming and J lost 3 bases; unmatched junction nucleotides: 6.

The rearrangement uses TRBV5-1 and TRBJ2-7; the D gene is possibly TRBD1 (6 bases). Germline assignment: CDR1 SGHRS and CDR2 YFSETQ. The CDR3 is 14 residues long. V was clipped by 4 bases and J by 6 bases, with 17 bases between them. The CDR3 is CASSPAQGSSEQYF. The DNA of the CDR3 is TGCGCCAGCAGCCCAGCTCAGGGGAGCTCCGAGCAGTACTTC.

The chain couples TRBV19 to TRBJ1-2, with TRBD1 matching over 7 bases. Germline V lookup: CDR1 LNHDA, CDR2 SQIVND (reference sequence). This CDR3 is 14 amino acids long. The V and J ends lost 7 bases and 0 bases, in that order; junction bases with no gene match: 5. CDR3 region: CASTGTVPNYGYTF. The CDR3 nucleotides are TGTGCCAGTACCGGGACAGTCCCTAACTATGGCTACACCTTC.

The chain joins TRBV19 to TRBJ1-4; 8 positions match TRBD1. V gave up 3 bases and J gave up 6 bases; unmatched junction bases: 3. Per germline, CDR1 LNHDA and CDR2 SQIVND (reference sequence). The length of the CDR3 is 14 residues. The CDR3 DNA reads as TGTGCCAGTAGTATCGACAGGGGTTATGAAAAACTGTTTTTT. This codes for CASSIDRGYEKLFF.

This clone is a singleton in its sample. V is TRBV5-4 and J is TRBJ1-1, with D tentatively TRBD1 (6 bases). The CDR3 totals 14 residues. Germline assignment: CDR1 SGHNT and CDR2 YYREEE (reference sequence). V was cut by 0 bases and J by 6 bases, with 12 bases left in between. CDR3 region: CASSLEAGAAEAFF. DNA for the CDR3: TGTGCCAGCAGCTTGGAGGCAGGGGCCGCTGAAGCTTTCTTT. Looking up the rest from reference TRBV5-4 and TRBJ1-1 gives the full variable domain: ETGVTQSPTHLIKTRGQQVTLRCSSQSGHNTVSWYQQALGQGPQFIFQYYREEENGRGNFPPRFSGLQFPNYSSELNVNALELDDSALYLCASSLEAGAAEAFFGQGTRLTVV.

For the CDR3, the DNA is TGTGCCTGGAGTGTTGGTCGGGAGACCCAGTACTTC. Its protein product is CAWSVGRETQYF. The chain links TRBV30 to TRBJ2-5; unclear D gene. Germline V gene sequence: CDR1 GTSNPN, CDR2 SVGIG (reference sequence). Trimming cost V 0 bases and J 5 bases, with 7 bases left between them. The CDR3 sequence is 12 residues long.

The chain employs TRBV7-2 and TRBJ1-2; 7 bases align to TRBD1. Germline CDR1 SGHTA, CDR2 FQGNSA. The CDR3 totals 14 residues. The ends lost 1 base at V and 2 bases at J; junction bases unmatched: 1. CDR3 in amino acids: CASSLGTGNYGYTF. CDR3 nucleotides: TGTGCCAGCAGCTTAGGGACAGGCAACTATGGCTACACCTTC.

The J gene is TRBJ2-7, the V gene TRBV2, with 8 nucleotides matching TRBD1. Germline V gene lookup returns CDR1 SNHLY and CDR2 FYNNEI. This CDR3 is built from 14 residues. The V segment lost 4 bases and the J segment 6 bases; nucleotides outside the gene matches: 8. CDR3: CASSGQGASGEQYF. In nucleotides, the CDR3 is TGTGCCAGCAGTGGGCAGGGGGCGAGTGGCGAGCAGTACTTC.

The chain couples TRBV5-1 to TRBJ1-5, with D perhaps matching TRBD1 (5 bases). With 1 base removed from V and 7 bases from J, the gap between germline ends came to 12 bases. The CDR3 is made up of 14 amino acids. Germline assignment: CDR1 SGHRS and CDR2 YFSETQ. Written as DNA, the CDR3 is TGCGCCAGCAGCTTGTTGCAGGGTAGCCAGCCCCAGCATTTT. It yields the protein CASSLLQGSQPQHF.

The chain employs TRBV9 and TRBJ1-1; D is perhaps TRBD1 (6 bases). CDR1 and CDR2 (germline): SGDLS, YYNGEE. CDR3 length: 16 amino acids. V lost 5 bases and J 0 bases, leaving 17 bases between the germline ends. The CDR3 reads CASSGTPHTLNTEAFF. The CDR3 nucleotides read TGTGCCAGCAGTGGGACACCGCATACCTTGAACACTGAAGCTTTCTTT. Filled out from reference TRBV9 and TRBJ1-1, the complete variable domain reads DSGVTQTPKHLITATGQRVTLRCSPRSGDLSVYWYQQSLDQGLQFLIQYYNGEERAKGNILERFSAQQFPDLHSELNLSSLELGDSALYFCASSGTPHTLNTEAFFGQGTRLTVV.

CDR3 DNA: TGTGCCAGCAGCCGGACAGAGATCTACGAGCAGTACTTC. Its protein product is CASSRTEIYEQYF. The gene calls are TRBV7-9 and TRBJ2-7, with a tentative D call TRBD1 (6 bases). V was pared by 5 bases and J by 3 bases, with 11 bases between. This CDR3 has 13 residues. Germline V CDR1 and CDR2: SEHNR, FQNEAQ (reference sequence). The entire variable domain, with the rest obtained from reference TRBV7-9 and TRBJ2-7, is as follows: DTGVSQNPRHKITKRGQNVTFRCDPISEHNRLYWYRQTLGQGPEFLTYFQNEAQLEKSRLLSDRFSAERPKGSFSTLEIQRTEQGDSAMYLCASSRTEIYEQYFGPGTRLTVT.

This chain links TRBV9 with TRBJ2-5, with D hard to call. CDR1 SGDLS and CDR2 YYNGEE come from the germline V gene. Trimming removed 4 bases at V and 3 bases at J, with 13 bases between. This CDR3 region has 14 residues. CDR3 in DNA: TGTGCCAGCAGCCCCCTATTCGAGAAAGAGACCCAGTACTTC. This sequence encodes CASSPLFEKETQYF.

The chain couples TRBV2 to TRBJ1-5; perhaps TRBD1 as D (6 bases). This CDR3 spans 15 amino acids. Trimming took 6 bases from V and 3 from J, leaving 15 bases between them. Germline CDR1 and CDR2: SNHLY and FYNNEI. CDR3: CASSTLRQANQPQHF. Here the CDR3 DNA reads TGTGCCAGCAGCACCCTCCGACAGGCCAATCAGCCCCAGCATTTT.

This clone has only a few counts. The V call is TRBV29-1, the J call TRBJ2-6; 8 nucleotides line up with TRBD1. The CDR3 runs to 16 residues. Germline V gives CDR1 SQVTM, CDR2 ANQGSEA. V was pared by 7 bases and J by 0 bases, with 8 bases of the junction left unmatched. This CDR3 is CSAWDRRVSGANVLTF. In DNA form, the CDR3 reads TGCAGCGCCTGGGACAGGAGGGTCTCTGGGGCCAACGTCCTGACTTTC.

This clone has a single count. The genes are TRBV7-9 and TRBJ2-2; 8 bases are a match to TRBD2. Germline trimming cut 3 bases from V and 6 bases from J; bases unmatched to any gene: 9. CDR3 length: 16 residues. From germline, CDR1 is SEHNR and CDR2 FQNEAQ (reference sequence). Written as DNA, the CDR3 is TGTGCCAGCAGCTTCCCCGGACTAGCTCTCTCCGGGGAGCTGTTTTTT. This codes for CASSFPGLALSGELFF.

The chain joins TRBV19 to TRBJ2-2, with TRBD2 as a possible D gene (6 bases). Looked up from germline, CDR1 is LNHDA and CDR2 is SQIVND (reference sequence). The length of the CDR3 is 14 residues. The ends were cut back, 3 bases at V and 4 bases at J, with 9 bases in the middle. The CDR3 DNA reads TGTGCCAGTAGTATTCTGGGGGGCACCGGGGAGCTGTTTTTT. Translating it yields CASSILGGTGELFF.

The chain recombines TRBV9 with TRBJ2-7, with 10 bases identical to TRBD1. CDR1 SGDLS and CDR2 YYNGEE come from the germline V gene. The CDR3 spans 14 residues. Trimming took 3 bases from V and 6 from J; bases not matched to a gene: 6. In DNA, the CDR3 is TGTGCCAGCAGCGCCGGGACAGGGGTTTCCGAGCAGTACTTC. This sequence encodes CASSAGTGVSEQYF.

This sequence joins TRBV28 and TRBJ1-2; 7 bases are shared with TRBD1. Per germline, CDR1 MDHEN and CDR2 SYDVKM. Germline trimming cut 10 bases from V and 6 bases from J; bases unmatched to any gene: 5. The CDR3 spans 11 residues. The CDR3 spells CAIVQGDGYTF. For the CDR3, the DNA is TGTGCCATTGTCCAGGGGGATGGCTACACCTTC.

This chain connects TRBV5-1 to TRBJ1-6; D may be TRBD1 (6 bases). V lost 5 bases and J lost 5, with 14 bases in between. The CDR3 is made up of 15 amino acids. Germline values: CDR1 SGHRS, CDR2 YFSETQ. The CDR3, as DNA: TGCGCCAGCAGGCTAGGGACATCTAATAATTCACCCCTCCACTTT. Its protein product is CASRLGTSNNSPLHF. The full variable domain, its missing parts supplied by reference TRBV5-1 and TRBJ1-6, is KAGVTQTPRYLIKTRGQQVTLSCSPISGHRSVSWYQQTPGQGLQFLFEYFSETQRNKGNFPGRFSGRQFSNSRSEMNVSTLELGDSALYLCASRLGTSNNSPLHFGNGTRLTVT.

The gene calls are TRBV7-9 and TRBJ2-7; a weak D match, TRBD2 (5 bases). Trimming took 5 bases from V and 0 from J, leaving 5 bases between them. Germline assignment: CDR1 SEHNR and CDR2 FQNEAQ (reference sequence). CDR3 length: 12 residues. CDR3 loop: CASSGSSYEQYF. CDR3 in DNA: TGTGCCAGCAGCGGGAGCTCCTACGAGCAGTACTTC. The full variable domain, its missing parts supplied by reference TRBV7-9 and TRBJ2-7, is DTGVSQNPRHKITKRGQNVTFRCDPISEHNRLYWYRQTLGQGPEFLTYFQNEAQLEKSRLLSDRFSAERPKGSFSTLEIQRTEQGDSAMYLCASSGSSYEQYFGPGTRLTVT.

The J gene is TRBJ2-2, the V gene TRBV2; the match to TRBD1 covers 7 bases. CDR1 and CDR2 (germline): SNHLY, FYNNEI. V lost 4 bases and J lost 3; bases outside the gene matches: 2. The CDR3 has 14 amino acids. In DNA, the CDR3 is TGTGCCAGCAGTGGGCAGGGGGACACCGGGGAGCTGTTTTTT. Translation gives CASSGQGDTGELFF.

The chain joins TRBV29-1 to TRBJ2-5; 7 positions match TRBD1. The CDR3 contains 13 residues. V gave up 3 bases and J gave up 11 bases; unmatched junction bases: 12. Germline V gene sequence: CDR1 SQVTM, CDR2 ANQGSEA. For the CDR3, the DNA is TGCAGCGTTGATGCGACAGGGCAAGGTGAGCAGTACTTC. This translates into CSVDATGQGEQYF.

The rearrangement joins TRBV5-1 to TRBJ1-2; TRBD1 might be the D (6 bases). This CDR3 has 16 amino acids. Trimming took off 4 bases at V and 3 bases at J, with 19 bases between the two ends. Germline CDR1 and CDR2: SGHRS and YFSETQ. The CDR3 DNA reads TGCGCCAGCAGCCCGGATACCCCCAGGGGTGACTATGGCTACACCTTC. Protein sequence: CASSPDTPRGDYGYTF.

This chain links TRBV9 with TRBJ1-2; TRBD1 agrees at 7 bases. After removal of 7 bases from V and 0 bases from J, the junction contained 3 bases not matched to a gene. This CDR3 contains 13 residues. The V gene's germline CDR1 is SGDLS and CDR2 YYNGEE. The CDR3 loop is CASSGTANYGYTF. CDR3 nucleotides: TGTGCCAGCTCGGGGACAGCTAACTATGGCTACACCTTC. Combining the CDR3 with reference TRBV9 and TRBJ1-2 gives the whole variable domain DSGVTQTPKHLITATGQRVTLRCSPRSGDLSVYWYQQSLDQGLQFLIQYYNGEERAKGNILERFSAQQFPDLHSELNLSSLELGDSALYFCASSGTANYGYTFGSGTRLTVV.

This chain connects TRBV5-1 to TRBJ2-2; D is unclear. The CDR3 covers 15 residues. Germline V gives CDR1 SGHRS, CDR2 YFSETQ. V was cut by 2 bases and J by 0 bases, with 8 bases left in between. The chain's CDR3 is CASSLQTTNTGELFF. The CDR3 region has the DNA TGCGCCAGCAGCTTACAAACCACGAACACCGGGGAGCTGTTTTTT. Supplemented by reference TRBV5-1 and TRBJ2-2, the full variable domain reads KAGVTQTPRYLIKTRGQQVTLSCSPISGHRSVSWYQQTPGQGLQFLFEYFSETQRNKGNFPGRFSGRQFSNSRSEMNVSTLELGDSALYLCASSLQTTNTGELFFGEGSRLTVL.

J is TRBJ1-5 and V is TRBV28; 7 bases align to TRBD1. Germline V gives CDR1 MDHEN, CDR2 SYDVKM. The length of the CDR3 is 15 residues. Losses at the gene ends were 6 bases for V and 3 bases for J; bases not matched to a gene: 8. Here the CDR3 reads CASSSDREDNQPQHF. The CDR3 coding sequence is TGTGCCAGCAGCTCCGACAGGGAGGACAATCAGCCCCAGCATTTT.